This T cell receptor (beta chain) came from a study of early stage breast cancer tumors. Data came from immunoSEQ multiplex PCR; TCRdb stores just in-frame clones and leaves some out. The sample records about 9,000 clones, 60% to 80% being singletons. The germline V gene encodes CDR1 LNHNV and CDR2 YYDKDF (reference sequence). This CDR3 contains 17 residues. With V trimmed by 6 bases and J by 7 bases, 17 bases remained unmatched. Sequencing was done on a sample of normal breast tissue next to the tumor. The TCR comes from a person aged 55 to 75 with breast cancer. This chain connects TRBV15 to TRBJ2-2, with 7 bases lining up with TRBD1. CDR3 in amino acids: CATRRTGHSSKYGELFF. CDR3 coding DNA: TGTGCCACCAGGAGGACAGGACACTCTTCAAAATACGGGGAGCTGTTTTTT.